The T cell receptor beta chain described here comes from a study of beta chain features in type 1 diabetes. Germline V lookup: CDR1 MNHNY, CDR2 SVGAGI (reference sequence). Trimming removed 6 bases from V and 2 bases from J; junction bases left unmatched: 6. The CDR3 extends over 15 amino acids. This clone appeared a few times. Its specificity is not known. cDNA synthesis used the whole RNA isolate, giving expressed TCRB sequences. The table came from immunoSEQ multiplex PCR; TCRdb's copy has only in-frame clones and leaves some out. The sample includes 500,000 to 650,000 clones, under 15% of them seen just once. Study-level points and caveats: Insertions were fewer and deletions more numerous at VDJ junctions in type 1 diabetes patients. Across all four CD4+ subsets, people with type 1 diabetes showed modestly shorter TCRB CDR3s.

Per donor, one heparinised blood draw averaged roughly 120 mL. CD45RO/CCR7/CD25/CD127/CD95/CD27 staining was used to isolate CD4+ naive, central memory, regulatory and stem cell-like memory cells by sorting. The sequenced material came from naive CD4+ T cells from blood. The chain carries TRBV6-6 and TRBJ2-3; 9 nucleotides match TRBD1. This receptor was taken from a man aged 25-45 years with type 1 diabetes. CDR3 nucleotides: TGTGCCAGCAGGCCTACAGGGGGCACCACAGATACGCAGTATTTT. It encodes CASRPTGGTTDTQYF.